A selection of T cell receptor beta chains follows, all from one sample in a study of blood T cells in healthy people across ages. MiXCR, run by TCRdb on the 5' RACE reads, gives a single entry per CDR3 protein. The sample consists of 580,000 or so distinct CDR3 sequences, roughly 48% of them appearing once. The source material was blood. These TCRs come from a man at least 80 years old in good health. CDR3s include the opening cysteine and the closing phenylalanine or tryptophan. D genes are given only for firm matches. Not all rows give a size; the values are once, few, many and, for expanded clones, a class.

d_gene | j_gene | v_gene | abundance | CDR3aa | CDR3nt
TRBD1 | TRBJ2-2 | TRBV6-1 | - | CASRPYSSQGGTGELFF | TGTGCCAGCAGGCCGTACTCTTCACAGGGGGGCACCGGGGAGCTGTTTTTT
- | TRBJ2-7 | TRBV6-6 | - | CASSYGTDFNEQYF | TGTGCCAGCAGTTACGGGACGGATTTCAATGAGCAGTACTTC
TRBD2 | TRBJ2-1 | TRBV20-1 | - | CSARDLLASGTNEQFF | TGCAGTGCTAGAGATTTATTGGCTAGCGGGACTAATGAGCAGTTCTTC
- | TRBJ1-2 | TRBV7-2 | - | CASSPGRGRNGYGYTF | TGTGCCAGCAGCCCAGGTCGGGGGCGCAACGGCTATGGCTACACCTTC
- | TRBJ1-2 | TRBV7-9 | few | CASSPGGGEGYTF | TGTGCCAGCAGTCCCGGGGGAGGAGAGGGCTACACCTTC
TRBD1 | TRBJ1-3 | TRBV29-1 | few | CSTRTGGAGNTIYF | TGCAGCACCCGGACAGGGGGTGCTGGAAACACCATATATTTT
- | TRBJ2-1 | TRBV12-3/TRBV12-4 | once | CASRSARRAYNEQFF | TGTGCCAGCAGGAGCGCTCGGAGGGCATACAATGAGCAGTTCTTC
TRBD1 | TRBJ2-1 | TRBV20-1 | - | CSARSGTGANEQFF | TGCAGTGCTAGGTCTGGGACAGGGGCCAATGAGCAGTTCTTC
TRBD1 | TRBJ1-1 | TRBV29-1 | - | CSRAWTGLGPEAFF | TGCAGCCGTGCTTGGACAGGGTTGGGCCCTGAAGCTTTCTTT
- | TRBJ1-2 | TRBV7-9 | - | CASSPYGDGYTF | TGTGCCAGCAGCCCCTACGGGGATGGCTACACCTTC
- | TRBJ2-3 | TRBV24-1 | - | CATSDPPSGTDTQYF | TGTGCCACCAGTGACCCCCCTAGCGGCACAGATACGCAGTATTTT
TRBD2 | TRBJ2-3 | TRBV7-2 | - | CASSLVASGGAEDTQYF | TGTGCCAGCAGCTTAGTAGCTAGCGGGGGGGCCGAAGATACGCAGTATTTT
TRBD1 | TRBJ2-3 | TRBV20-1 | - | CSARDLRDSSTDTQYF | TGCAGTGCTAGAGACCTACGGGACAGTAGCACAGATACGCAGTATTTT
- | TRBJ1-2 | TRBV12-3/TRBV12-4 | - | CQRPGHPTYGYTF | TGCCAAAGACCGGGACACCCTACCTATGGCTACACCTTC
- | TRBJ1-5 | TRBV5-1 | - | CVSSLSGTPNQPQHF | TGCGTCAGCAGCTTGAGTGGGACACCTAATCAGCCCCAGCATTTT
TRBD2 | TRBJ2-3 | TRBV20-1 | - | CSGGLAVTDTQYF | TGCAGTGGGGGCCTAGCGGTCACAGATACGCAGTATTTT
- | TRBJ2-1 | TRBV12-3/TRBV12-4 | - | CAGSVTGTSRAFEQFF | TGTGCCGGCAGTGTGACCGGGACTTCGAGGGCTTTTGAGCAGTTCTTC
TRBD2 | TRBJ2-1 | TRBV5-1 | few | CASSLDPSGGALISNEQFF | TGCGCCAGCAGCTTGGACCCTAGCGGGGGGGCCTTAATTTCCAATGAGCAGTTCTTC
- | TRBJ2-3 | TRBV9 | few | CASSVGLFTDTQYF | TGTGCCAGCAGCGTAGGCCTCTTCACAGATACGCAGTATTTT
- | TRBJ2-5 | TRBV7-2 | - | CASSLATGSEQYF | TGTGCCAGCAGCTTAGCTACAGGGAGTGAGCAGTACTTC